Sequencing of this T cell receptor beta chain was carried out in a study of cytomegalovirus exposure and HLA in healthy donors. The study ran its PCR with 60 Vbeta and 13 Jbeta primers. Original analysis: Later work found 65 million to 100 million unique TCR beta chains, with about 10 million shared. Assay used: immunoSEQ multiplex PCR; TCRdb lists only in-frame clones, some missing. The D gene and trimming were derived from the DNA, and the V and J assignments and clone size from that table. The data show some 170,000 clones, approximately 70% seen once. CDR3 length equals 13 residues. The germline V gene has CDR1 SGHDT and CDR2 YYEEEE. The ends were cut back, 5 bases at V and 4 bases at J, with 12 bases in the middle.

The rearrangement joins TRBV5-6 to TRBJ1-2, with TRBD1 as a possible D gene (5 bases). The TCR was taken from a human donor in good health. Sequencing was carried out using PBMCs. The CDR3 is CASSSDTLYGYTF. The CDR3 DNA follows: TGTGCCAGCAGTTCGGACACCCTCTATGGCTACACCTTC.